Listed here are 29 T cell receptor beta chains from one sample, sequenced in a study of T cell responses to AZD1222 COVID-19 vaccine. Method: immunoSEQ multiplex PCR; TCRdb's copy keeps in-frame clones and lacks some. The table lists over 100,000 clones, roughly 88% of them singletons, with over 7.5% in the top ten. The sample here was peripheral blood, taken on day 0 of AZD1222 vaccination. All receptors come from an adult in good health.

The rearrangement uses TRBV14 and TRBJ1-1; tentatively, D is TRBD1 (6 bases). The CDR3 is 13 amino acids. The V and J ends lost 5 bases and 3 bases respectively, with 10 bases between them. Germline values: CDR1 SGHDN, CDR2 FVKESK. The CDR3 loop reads CASSSQGYTEAFF. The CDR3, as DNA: TGTGCCAGCAGCTCTCAGGGGTACACTGAAGCTTTCTTT.

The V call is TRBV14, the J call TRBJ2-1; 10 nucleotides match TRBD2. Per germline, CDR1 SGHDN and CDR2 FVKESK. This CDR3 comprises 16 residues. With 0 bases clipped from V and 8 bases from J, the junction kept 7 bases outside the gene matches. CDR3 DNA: TGTGCCAGCAGCCAAGATCACCTAGCGGGAGTCGATGAGCAGTTCTTC. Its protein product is CASSQDHLAGVDEQFF.

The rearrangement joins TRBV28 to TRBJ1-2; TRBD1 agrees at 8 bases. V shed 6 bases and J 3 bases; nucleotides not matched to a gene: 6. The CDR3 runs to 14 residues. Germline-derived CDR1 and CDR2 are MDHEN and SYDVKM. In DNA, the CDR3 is TGTGCCAGCAGAGCAGGGGGCGCGGACTATGGCTACACCTTC. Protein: CASRAGGADYGYTF.

In DNA, the CDR3 is TGCGCCAGCAGCCAAGAATCATCCGGGGGATATGTTAATTCACCCCTCCACTTT. It specifies CASSQESSGGYVNSPLHF. The J gene is TRBJ1-6, the V gene TRBV4-1, with TRBD1 as a possible D gene (5 bases). The V end was cut by 0 bases, the J end by 6 bases, with 18 bases between. Germline V gene sequence: CDR1 MGHRA, CDR2 YSYEKL. This CDR3 has 18 amino acids.

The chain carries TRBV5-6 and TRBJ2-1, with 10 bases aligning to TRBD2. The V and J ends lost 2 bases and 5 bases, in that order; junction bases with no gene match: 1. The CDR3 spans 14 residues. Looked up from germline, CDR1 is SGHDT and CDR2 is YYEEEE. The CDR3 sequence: CASSLSGRDNEQFF. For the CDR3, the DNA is TGTGCCAGCAGCTTAAGCGGGAGGGACAATGAGCAGTTCTTC.

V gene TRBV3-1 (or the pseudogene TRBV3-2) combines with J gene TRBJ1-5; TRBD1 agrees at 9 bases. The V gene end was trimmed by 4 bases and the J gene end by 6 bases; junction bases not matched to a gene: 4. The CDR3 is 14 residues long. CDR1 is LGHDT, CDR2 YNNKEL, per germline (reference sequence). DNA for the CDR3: TGTGCCAGCAGCCTCGGACAGGGGACTCAGCCCCAGCATTTT. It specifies CASSLGQGTQPQHF.

CDR3 sequence: CATSEGLTRGKLFF. The CDR3 coding sequence is TGTGCCACGAGCGAGGGACTAACTAGGGGAAAACTGTTTTTT. This chain connects TRBV28 to TRBJ1-4; tentatively, D is TRBD1 (5 bases). CDR1 is MDHEN and CDR2 is SYDVKM in the germline V gene. This CDR3 spans 14 amino acids. Trimming pared 10 bases from V and 10 bases from J, leaving 22 bases between.

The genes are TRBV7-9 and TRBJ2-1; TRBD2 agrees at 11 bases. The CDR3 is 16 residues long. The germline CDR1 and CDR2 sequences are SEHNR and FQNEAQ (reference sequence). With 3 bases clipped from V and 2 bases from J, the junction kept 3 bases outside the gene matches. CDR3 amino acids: CASSLLTSGAYNEQFF. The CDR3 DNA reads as TGTGCCAGCAGCTTGCTGACTAGCGGGGCCTACAATGAGCAGTTCTTC.

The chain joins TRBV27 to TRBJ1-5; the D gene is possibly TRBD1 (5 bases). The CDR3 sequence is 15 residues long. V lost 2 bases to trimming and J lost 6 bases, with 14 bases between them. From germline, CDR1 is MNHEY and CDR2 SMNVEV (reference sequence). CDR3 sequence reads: CASSLGGLRAQPQHF. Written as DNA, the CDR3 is TGTGCCAGCAGTTTAGGGGGGTTGAGGGCTCAGCCCCAGCATTTT.

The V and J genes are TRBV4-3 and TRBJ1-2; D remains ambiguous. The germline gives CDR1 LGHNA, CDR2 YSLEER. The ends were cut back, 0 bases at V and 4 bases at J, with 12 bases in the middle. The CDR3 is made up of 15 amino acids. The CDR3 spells CASSQEGDGRYGYTF. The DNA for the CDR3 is TGCGCCAGCAGCCAAGAGGGTGACGGCCGCTATGGCTACACCTTC.

In DNA form, the CDR3 reads TGTGCCAGCAGCTCTCAACTAGCGGGCAATGAGCAGTTCTTC. It codes for CASSSQLAGNEQFF. The chain combines TRBV7-2 with TRBJ2-1; TRBD2 matches at 9 bases. The J segment lost 6 bases and the V segment lost 4 bases, leaving 4 bases of the junction unmatched. The germline V gene encodes CDR1 SGHTA and CDR2 FQGNSA. The CDR3 spans 14 residues.

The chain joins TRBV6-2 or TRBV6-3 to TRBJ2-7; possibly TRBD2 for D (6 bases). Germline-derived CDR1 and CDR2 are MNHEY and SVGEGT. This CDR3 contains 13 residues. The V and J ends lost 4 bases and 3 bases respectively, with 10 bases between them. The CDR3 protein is CASSSGLFYEQYF. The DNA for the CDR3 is TGTGCCAGCAGTTCGGGACTCTTCTACGAGCAGTACTTC.

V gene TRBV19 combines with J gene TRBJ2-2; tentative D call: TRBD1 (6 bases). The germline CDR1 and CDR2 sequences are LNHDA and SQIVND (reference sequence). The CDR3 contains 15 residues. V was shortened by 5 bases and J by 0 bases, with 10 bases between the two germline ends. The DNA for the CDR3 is TGTGCCAGTAGTTCCGGACAGCCGAACACCGGGGAGCTGTTTTTT. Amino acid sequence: CASSSGQPNTGELFF. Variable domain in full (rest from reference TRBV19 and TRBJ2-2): DGGITQSPKYLFRKEGQNVTLSCEQNLNHDAMYWYRQDPGQGLRLIYYSQIVNDFQKGDIAEGYSVSREKKESFPLTVTSAQKNPTAFYLCASSSGQPNTGELFFGEGSRLTVL.

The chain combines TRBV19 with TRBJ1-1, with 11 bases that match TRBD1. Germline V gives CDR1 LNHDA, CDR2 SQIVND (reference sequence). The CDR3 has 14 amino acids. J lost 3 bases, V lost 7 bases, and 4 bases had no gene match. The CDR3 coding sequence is TGTGCCAGTACCCCGGGACAGGGGGACACTGAAGCTTTCTTT. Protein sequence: CASTPGQGDTEAFF.

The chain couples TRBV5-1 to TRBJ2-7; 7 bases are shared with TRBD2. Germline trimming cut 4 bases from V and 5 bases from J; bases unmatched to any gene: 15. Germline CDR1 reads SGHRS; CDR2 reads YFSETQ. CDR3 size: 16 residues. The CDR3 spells CASSAKRGDLVNEQYF. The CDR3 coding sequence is TGCGCCAGCAGCGCGAAACGGGGGGACCTCGTCAACGAGCAGTACTTC.

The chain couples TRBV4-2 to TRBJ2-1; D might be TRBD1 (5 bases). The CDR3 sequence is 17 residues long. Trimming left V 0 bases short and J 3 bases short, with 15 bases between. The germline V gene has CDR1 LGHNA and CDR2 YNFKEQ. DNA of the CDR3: TGTGCCAGCAGCCAAGATCACGGTCTAAGGGGCTACAATGAGCAGTTCTTC. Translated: CASSQDHGLRGYNEQFF.

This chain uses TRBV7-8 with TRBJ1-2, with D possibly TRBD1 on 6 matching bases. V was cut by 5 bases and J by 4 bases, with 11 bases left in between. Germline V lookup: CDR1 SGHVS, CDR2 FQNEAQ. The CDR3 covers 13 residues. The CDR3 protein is CASSRQEGYGYTF. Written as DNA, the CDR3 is TGTGCCAGCAGCCGACAGGAGGGCTATGGCTACACCTTC.

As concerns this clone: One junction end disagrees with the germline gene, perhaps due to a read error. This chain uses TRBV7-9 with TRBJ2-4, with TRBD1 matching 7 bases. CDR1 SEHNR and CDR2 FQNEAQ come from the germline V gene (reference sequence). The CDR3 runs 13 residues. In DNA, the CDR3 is TGTGCCAGCAGCTTAGGGAACTGGGAGACAGGGATCTTC. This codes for CASSLGNWETGIF.

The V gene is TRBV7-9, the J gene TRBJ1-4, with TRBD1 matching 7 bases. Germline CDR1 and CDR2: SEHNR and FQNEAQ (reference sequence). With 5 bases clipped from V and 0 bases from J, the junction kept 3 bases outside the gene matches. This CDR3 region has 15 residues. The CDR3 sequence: CASSPGTATNEKLFF. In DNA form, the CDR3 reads TGTGCCAGCAGCCCCGGGACAGCAACTAATGAAAAACTGTTTTTT.

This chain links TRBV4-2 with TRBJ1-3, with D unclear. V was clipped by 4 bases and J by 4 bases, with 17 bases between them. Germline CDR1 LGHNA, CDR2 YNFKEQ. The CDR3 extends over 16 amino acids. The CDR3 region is CASSREVRQEGNTIYF. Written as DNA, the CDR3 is TGTGCCAGCAGCCGCGAGGTTAGGCAGGAGGGAAACACCATATATTTT.

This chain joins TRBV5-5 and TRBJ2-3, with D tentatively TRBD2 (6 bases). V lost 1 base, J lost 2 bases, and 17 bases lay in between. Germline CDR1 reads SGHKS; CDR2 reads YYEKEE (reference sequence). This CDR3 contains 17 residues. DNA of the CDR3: TGTGCCAGCAGCTTGAACACTCTAGCGCCCAACACAGATACGCAGTATTTT. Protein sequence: CASSLNTLAPNTDTQYF.

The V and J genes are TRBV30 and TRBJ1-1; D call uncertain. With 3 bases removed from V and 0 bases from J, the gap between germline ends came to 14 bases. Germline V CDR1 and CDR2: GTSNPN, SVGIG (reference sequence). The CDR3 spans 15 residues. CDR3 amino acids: CAWRTKGLVNTEAFF. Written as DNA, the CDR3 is TGTGCCTGGAGGACGAAGGGCCTGGTGAACACTGAAGCTTTCTTT. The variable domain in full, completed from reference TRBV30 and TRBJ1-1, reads SQTIHQWPATLVQPVGSPLSLECTVEGTSNPNLYWYRQAAGRGLQLLFYSVGIGQISSEVPQNLSASRPQDRQFILSSKKLLLSDSGFYLCAWRTKGLVNTEAFFGQGTRLTVV.

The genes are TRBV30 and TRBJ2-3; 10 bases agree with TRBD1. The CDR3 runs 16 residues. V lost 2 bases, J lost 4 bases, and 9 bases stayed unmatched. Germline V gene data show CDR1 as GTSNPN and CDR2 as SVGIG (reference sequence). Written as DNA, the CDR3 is TGTGCCTGGAGTCCCCGACAGGGGGCTTGGTCAGATACGCAGTATTTT. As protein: CAWSPRQGAWSDTQYF. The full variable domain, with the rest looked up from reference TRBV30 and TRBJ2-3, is SQTIHQWPATLVQPVGSPLSLECTVEGTSNPNLYWYRQAAGRGLQLLFYSVGIGQISSEVPQNLSASRPQDRQFILSSKKLLLSDSGFYLCAWSPRQGAWSDTQYFGPGTRLTVL.

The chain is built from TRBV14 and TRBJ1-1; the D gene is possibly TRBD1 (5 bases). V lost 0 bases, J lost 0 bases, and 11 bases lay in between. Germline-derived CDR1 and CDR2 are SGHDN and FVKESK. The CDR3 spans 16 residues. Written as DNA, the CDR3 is TGTGCCAGCAGCCAAGAAGGAAGGGGCATGAACACTGAAGCTTTCTTT. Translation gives CASSQEGRGMNTEAFF.

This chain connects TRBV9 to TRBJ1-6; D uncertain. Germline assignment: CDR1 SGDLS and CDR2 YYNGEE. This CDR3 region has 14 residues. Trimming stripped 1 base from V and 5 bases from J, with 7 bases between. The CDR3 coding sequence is TGTGCCAGCAGCGTAAGAGTGGATAATTCACCCCTCCACTTT. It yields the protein CASSVRVDNSPLHF.

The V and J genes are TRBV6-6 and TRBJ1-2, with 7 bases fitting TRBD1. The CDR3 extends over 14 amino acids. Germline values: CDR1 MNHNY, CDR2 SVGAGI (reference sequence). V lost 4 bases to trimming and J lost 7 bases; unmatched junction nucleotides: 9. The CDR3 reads CASSSRDREGGYTF. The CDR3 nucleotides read TGTGCCAGCAGTTCCCGAGACAGGGAAGGTGGCTACACCTTC.

The CDR3 nucleotides read TGTGCCAGCAGTTACTTCGCACAAAGCAATCAGCCCCAGCATTTT. This encodes CASSYFAQSNQPQHF. This sequence joins TRBV6-6 and TRBJ1-5; no definite D call. This CDR3 has 15 amino acids. Germline V gene lookup returns CDR1 MNHNY and CDR2 SVGAGI (reference sequence). Trimming shortened V by 1 base and J by 1 base, and 8 bases separated the two germline ends.

For the CDR3, the DNA is TGTGCCAGTAGTATTGGGACAGGGATCGAAAAACTGTTTTTT. Its protein product is CASSIGTGIEKLFF. The gene calls are TRBV19 and TRBJ1-4; TRBD1 agrees at 9 bases. Per germline, CDR1 LNHDA and CDR2 SQIVND (reference sequence). CDR3 length: 14 residues. Unmatched junction bases numbered 4, after V lost 3 bases and J lost 8 bases.

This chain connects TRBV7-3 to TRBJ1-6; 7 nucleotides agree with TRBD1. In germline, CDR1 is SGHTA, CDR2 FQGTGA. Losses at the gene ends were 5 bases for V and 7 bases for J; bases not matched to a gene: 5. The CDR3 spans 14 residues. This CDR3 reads CASSLGQHNSPLHF. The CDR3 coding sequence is TGTGCCAGCAGCCTGGGACAGCACAATTCACCCCTCCACTTT.